This section outlines one TCR beta chain sequence together with its context. Its target is unknown. This specimen belongs to a study of T-cell memory formation after mild COVID-19. About the study: Largely donor-specific sequence clusters came from two donors. Study-wide findings and caveats: Pre-infection memory showed some responding clones, and this suggested that cross-reactive memory joined. A second wave expanding day 15 to 37 was CD4+-biased; contracting clones were balanced.

J was trimmed by 7 bases and V by 1 base; bases with no gene match: 4. The CDR3 sequence is 13 residues long. TCRdb fed the 5' RACE reads into MiXCR, producing one record per CDR3 protein. The repertoire holds 300,000 to 350,000 distinct CDR3 sequences, with roughly 19% as singletons. This sequence originates from a man between 18 and 35 years old who had mild COVID-19 (a few samples of this study predate the infection). Cell type and time point are not known. The chain couples TRBV12-3 or TRBV12-4 to TRBJ2-7; 7 bases line up with TRBD1. Sequenced material: PBMCs or a T cell subset sorted from them (not recorded which). CDR3 bases: TGTGCCAGCAGTTTAGACAGGGGCTGGGAGCAGTACGTC. Translation: CASSLDRGWEQYV.